The next 14 T cell receptor beta chains were all read from a single sample in a study of control samples from healthy donors and cancer patients. Clones were read by immunoSEQ multiplex PCR, and TCRdb kept only the in-frame ones, dropping some. The top ten hold 15% to 20% of the sample, which has 95,000 to 110,000 clones, approximately 90% seen once. The source material was PBMCs. The receptors were sampled from a man in his 60s with lung cancer.

The chain is built from TRBV10-2 and TRBJ1-1, with TRBD1 as a possible D gene (5 bases). V was trimmed by 4 bases and J by 4 bases, leaving 10 bases between them. CDR1 is WSHSY and CDR2 is SAAADI in the germline V gene. The CDR3 extends over 13 amino acids. The CDR3 nucleotides read TGCGCCAGCAGTGTGGGACTGTTCACTGAAGCTTTCTTT. This translates into CASSVGLFTEAFF.

The chain links TRBV6-5 to TRBJ2-7; D possibly corresponds to TRBD1 (6 bases). The CDR3 length is 14 residues. V shed 4 bases and J shed 2 bases, with 12 bases lying between them. Germline V gene lookup returns CDR1 MNHEY and CDR2 SVGAGI. For the CDR3, the DNA is TGTGCCAGCAGTTTGGACAGAGCAACCTACGAGCAGTACTTC. Residues: CASSLDRATYEQYF.

This sequence joins TRBV4-1 and TRBJ1-4, with D hard to call. Germline loops: CDR1 MGHRA, CDR2 YSYEKL. V lost 1 base to trimming and J lost 6 bases, with 12 bases between them. The CDR3 is made up of 15 amino acids. CDR3 region: CASSQVRNRDEKLFF. For the CDR3, the DNA is TGCGCCAGCAGCCAAGTACGTAATAGAGATGAAAAACTGTTTTTT.

The chain joins TRBV2 to TRBJ1-5; 7 bases fit TRBD1. Germline V CDR1 and CDR2: SNHLY, FYNNEI. V lost 8 bases, J lost 5 bases, and 12 bases stayed unmatched. The CDR3 runs to 15 residues. The CDR3 loop is CASRSGTVTHQPQHF. CDR3 coding DNA: TGTGCCAGCCGTTCCGGGACAGTGACCCATCAGCCCCAGCATTTT. Variable domain in full (rest from reference TRBV2 and TRBJ1-5): EPEVTQTPSHQVTQMGQEVILRCVPISNHLYFYWYRQILGQKVEFLVSFYNNEISEKSEIFDDQFSVERPDGSNFTLKIRSTKLEDSAMYFCASRSGTVTHQPQHFGDGTRLSIL.

The count of this clone is one. The V call is TRBV9, the J call TRBJ1-2; 7 bases are a match to TRBD1. This CDR3 has 15 residues. V lost 4 bases and J lost 7; bases outside the gene matches: 13. Germline CDR1 SGDLS, CDR2 YYNGEE. CDR3 nucleotide sequence: TGTGCCAGCAGCACTACTAGACAGGGACCTGGTGGCTACACCTTC. Its translation is CASSTTRQGPGGYTF.

This clone was counted only a few times. At one end, the junction sequence differs from germline, possibly due to a read error. The chain employs TRBV2 and TRBJ1-3; D is unresolved. CDR1 SNHLY and CDR2 FYNNEI come from the germline V gene. The CDR3 covers 15 residues. Written as DNA, the CDR3 is TGTGCCAGCAGTGTTCAGGTTCCGCCTGGACACACCATATATTTT. Its protein product is CASSVQVPPGHTIYF.

This clone was counted a few times. The chain links TRBV28 to TRBJ1-1; D gene ambiguous. The CDR3 extends over 15 amino acids. Germline V gene data show CDR1 as MDHEN and CDR2 as SYDVKM. V was pared by 3 bases and J by 1 base, with 12 bases between. CDR3 nucleotides: TGTGCCAGCAGTTTTTTAGGACGGAGGAACACTGAAGCTTTCTTT. This encodes CASSFLGRRNTEAFF.

This chain links TRBV5-6 with TRBJ2-5; TRBD1 or TRBD2 may be the D gene (5 bases each). Trimming left V 4 bases short and J 6 bases short, with 16 bases between. The length of the CDR3 is 14 residues. Germline V gene lookup returns CDR1 SGHDT and CDR2 YYEEEE. DNA for the CDR3: TGTGCCAGCAGCGGTCCGGGACCCGGGAAGACCCAGTACTTC. Amino acids: CASSGPGPGKTQYF. The variable domain in full, with the rest retrieved from reference TRBV5-6 and TRBJ2-5, is DAGVTQSPTHLIKTRGQQVTLRCSPKSGHDTVSWYQQALGQGPQFIFQYYEEEERQRGNFPDRFSGHQFPNYSSELNVNALLLGDSALYLCASSGPGPGKTQYFGPGTRLLVL.

The rearrangement links TRBV10-2 to TRBJ2-4; 7 bases align to TRBD1. Germline V gene data show CDR1 as WSHSY and CDR2 as SAAADI. With V trimmed by 2 bases and J by 5 bases, 0 bases remained unmatched. The CDR3 has 13 residues. The CDR3 bases are TGCGCCAGCAGTGAGGGGACAGAAAACATTCAGTACTTC. Protein sequence: CASSEGTENIQYF.

The V call is TRBV7-6, the J call TRBJ2-7; TRBD1 matches 10 bases. J lost 1 base, V lost 5 bases, and 5 bases had no gene match. The germline V gene encodes CDR1 SGHVS and CDR2 FNYEAQ. The CDR3 covers 15 residues. The CDR3 spells CASSAGQGPSYEQYF. The CDR3 DNA is TGTGCCAGCAGCGCGGGACAGGGGCCTTCCTACGAGCAGTACTTC.

This clone was counted once. The rearrangement links TRBV5-1 to TRBJ2-3; the D gene could be TRBD1 or TRBD2 (5 bases each). Germline V lookup: CDR1 SGHRS, CDR2 YFSETQ. V lost 9 bases to trimming and J lost 2 bases, with 13 bases between them. The CDR3 extends over 13 amino acids. The CDR3 DNA reads TGCGCCACCCAACGGGGACCCACAGATACGCAGTATTTT. This sequence encodes CATQRGPTDTQYF. Filled out from reference TRBV5-1 and TRBJ2-3, the complete variable domain reads KAGVTQTPRYLIKTRGQQVTLSCSPISGHRSVSWYQQTPGQGLQFLFEYFSETQRNKGNFPGRFSGRQFSNSRSEMNVSTLELGDSALYLCATQRGPTDTQYFGPGTRLTVL.

This clone was detected once. CDR3 sequence (DNA): TGTGCCAGCAGACAGGTGAATTCACCCCTCCACTTT. It translates to CASRQVNSPLHF. The J gene is TRBJ1-6, the V gene TRBV6-5, with D perhaps TRBD1 (5 bases). The V end lost 6 bases, the J end lost 7 bases, and 7 bases lay between the germline ends. This CDR3 contains 12 residues. The germline gives CDR1 MNHEY, CDR2 SVGAGI.

The rearrangement joins TRBV6-5 to TRBJ2-7, with unresolved D. Germline V CDR1 and CDR2: MNHEY, SVGAGI. The CDR3 length is 15 residues. Between the trimmed V and J ends, which lost 0 bases and 5 bases, there was a span of 14 bases. The CDR3 sequence is CASSYSRSQADEQYF. In DNA, the CDR3 is TGTGCCAGCAGTTACTCGAGGTCGCAGGCGGACGAGCAGTACTTC.

The genes are TRBV18 and TRBJ1-6; the D is unclear. This CDR3 has 16 amino acids. V was shortened by 0 bases and J by 3 bases, with 9 bases between the two germline ends. The V gene's germline CDR1 is KGHSH and CDR2 LQKENI. The CDR3 region is CASSPPQRIYNSPLHF. The CDR3 coding sequence is TGTGCCAGCTCACCACCGCAACGGATCTATAATTCACCCCTCCACTTT.